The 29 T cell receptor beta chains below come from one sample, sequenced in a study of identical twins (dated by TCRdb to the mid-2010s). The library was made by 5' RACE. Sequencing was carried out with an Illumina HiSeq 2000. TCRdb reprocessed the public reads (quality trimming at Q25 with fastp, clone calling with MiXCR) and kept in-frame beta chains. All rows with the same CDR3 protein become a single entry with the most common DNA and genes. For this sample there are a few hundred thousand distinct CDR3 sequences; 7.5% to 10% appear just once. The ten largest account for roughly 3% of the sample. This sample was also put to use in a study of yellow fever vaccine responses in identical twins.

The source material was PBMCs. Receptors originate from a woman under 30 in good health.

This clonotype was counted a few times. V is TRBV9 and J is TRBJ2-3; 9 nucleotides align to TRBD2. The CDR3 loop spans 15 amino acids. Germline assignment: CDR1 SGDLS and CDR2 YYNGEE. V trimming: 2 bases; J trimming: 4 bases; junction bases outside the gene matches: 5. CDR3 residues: CASSVLAGEADTQYF. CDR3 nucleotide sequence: TGTGCCAGCAGCGTGTTAGCGGGAGAGGCAGATACGCAGTATTTT.

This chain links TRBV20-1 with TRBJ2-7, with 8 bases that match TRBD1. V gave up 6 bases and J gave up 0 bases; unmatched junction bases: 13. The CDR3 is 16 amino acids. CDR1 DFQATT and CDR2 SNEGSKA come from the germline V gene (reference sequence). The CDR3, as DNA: TGCAGTGCCCGACCGATGACAGGGGACTTCTCCTACGAGCAGTACTTC. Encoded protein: CSARPMTGDFSYEQYF.

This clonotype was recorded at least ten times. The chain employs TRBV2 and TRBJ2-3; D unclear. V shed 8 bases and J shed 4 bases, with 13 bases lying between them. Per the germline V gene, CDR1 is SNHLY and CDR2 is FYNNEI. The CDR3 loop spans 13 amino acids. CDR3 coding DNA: TGTGCCAGCGGACCCGCCCACCCAGATACGCAGTATTTT. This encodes CASGPAHPDTQYF.

Here the CDR3 DNA reads TGCGCCAGCAGCGCGCCCGCGGAGACCCAGTACTTC. Translation gives CASSAPAETQYF. The chain recombines TRBV5-1 with TRBJ2-5; D unresolved. This CDR3 spans 12 amino acids. Germline values: CDR1 SGHRS, CDR2 YFSETQ. The germline V and J ends were trimmed by 4 bases and 5 bases, with 9 bases remaining between them.

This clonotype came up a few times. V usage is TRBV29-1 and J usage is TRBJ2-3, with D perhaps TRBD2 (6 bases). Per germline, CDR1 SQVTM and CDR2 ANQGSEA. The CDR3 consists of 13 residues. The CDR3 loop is CGAGFPGSDTQYF. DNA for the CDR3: TGCGGGGCGGGGTTCCCGGGGTCAGATACGCAGTATTTT.

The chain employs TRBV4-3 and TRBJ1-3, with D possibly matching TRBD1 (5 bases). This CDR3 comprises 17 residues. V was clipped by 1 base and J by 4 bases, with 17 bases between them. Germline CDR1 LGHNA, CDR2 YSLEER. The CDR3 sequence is CASSQVHTGGAGNTIYF. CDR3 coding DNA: TGCGCCAGCAGCCAAGTTCATACCGGAGGGGCGGGAAACACCATATATTTT.

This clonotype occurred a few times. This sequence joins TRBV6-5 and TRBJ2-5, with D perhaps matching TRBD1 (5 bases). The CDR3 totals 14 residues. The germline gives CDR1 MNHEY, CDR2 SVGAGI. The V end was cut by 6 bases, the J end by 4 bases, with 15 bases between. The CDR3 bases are TGTGCCAGCAGAACTCGAAGGGGCCCAGAGACCCAGTACTTC. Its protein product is CASRTRRGPETQYF.

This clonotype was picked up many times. CDR3 sequence (DNA): TGTGCCAGCAGTTTCCTAGCGACGACTGATAGCTCCTACGAGCAGTACTTC. Translating it yields CASSFLATTDSSYEQYF. The J gene is TRBJ2-7, the V gene TRBV28; the D gene is possibly TRBD2 (6 bases). The CDR3 is made up of 17 amino acids. V gave up 3 bases and J gave up 0 bases, with 18 bases separating them. Germline V gene lookup returns CDR1 MDHEN and CDR2 SYDVKM.

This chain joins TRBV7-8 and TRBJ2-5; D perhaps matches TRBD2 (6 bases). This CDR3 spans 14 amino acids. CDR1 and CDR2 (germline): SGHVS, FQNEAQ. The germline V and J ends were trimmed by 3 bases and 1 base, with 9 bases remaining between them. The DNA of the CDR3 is TGTGCCAGCAGCTTCCGGGAGTTCCAAGAGACCCAGTACTTC. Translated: CASSFREFQETQYF.

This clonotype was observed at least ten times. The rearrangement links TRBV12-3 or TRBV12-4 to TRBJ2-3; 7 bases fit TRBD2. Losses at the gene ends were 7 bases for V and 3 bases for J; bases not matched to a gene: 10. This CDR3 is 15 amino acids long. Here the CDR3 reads CASTGSGRGTDTQYF. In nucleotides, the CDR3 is TGTGCCAGCACCGGTAGCGGGCGGGGAACAGATACGCAGTATTTT.

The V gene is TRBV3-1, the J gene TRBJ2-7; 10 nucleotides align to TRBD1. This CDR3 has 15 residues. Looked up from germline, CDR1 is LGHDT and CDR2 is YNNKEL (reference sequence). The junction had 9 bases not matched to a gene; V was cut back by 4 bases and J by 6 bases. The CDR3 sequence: CASSRGQGSLGEQYF. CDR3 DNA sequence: TGTGCCAGCAGCCGGGGACAGGGGAGTTTGGGCGAGCAGTACTTC.

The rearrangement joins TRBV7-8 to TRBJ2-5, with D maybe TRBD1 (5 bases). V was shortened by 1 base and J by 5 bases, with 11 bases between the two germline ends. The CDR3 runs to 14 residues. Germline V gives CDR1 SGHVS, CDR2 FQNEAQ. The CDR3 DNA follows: TGTGCCAGCAGCTTAGTCGGACACTCGGAGACCCAGTACTTC. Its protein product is CASSLVGHSETQYF. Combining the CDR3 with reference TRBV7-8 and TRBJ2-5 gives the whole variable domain GAGVSQSPRYKVAKRGQDVALRCDPISGHVSLFWYQQALGQGPEFLTYFQNEAQLDKSGLPSDRFFAERPEGSVSTLKIQRTQQEDSAVYLCASSLVGHSETQYFGPGTRLLVL.

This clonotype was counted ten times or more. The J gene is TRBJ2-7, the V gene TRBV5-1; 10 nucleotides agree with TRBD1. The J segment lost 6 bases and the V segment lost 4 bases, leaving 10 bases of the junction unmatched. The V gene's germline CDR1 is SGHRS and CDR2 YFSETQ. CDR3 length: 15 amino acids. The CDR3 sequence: CASSRRTGGEGEQYF. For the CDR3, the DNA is TGCGCCAGCAGCCGTCGGACAGGGGGAGAGGGCGAGCAGTACTTC.

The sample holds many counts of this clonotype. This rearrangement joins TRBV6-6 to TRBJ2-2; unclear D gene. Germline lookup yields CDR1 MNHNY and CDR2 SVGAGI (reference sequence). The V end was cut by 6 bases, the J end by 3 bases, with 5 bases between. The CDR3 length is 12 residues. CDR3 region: CASSSDTGELFF. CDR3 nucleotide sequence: TGTGCCAGCAGCAGCGACACCGGGGAGCTGTTTTTT.

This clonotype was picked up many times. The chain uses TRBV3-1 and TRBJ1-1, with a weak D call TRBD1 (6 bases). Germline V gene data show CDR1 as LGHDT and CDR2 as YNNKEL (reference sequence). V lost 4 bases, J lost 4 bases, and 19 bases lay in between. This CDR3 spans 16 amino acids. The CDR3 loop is CASSPSRPRGGTEAFF. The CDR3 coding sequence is TGTGCCAGCAGCCCGTCCCGCCCTCGAGGGGGCACTGAAGCTTTCTTT.

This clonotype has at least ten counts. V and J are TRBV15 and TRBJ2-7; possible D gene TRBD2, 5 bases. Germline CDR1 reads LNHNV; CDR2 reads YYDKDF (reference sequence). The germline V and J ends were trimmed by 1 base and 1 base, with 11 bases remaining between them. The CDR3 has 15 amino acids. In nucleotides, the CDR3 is TGTGCCACCAGCAGAGTAGCTGGCGGGTCCTACGAGCAGTACTTC. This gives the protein CATSRVAGGSYEQYF.

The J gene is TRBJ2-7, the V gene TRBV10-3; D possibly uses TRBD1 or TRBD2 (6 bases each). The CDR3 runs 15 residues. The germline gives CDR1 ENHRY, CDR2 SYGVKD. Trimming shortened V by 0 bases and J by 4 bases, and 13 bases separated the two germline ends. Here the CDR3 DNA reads TGTGCCATCAGTGAGTCGATCGGGGGCGATTACGAGCAGTACTTC. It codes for CAISESIGGDYEQYF.

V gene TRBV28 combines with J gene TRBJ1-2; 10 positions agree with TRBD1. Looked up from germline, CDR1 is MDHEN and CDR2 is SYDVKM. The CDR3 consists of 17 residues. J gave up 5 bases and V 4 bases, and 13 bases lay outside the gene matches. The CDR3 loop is CASSSTLRTGGWYGYTF. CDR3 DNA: TGTGCCAGCAGTTCAACTCTCAGGACAGGGGGTTGGTATGGCTACACCTTC.

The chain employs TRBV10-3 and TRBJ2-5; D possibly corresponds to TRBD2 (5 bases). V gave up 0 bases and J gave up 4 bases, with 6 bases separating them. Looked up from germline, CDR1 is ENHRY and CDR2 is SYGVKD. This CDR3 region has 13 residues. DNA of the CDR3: TGTGCCATCAGTGAGTCGAGGGTAGAGACCCAGTACTTC. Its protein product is CAISESRVETQYF.

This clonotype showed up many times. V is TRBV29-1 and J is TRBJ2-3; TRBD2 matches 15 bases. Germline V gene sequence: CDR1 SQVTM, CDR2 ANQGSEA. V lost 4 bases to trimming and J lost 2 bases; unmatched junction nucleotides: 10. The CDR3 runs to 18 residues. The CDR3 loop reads CSVGGLAGGPTNTDTQYF. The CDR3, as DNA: TGCAGCGTTGGCGGACTAGCGGGAGGGCCGACGAACACAGATACGCAGTATTTT.

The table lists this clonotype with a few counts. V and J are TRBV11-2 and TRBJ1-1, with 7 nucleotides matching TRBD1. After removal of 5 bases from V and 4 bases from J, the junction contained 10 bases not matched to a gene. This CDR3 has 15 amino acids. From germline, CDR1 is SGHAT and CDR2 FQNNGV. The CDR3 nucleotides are TGTGCCAGCAGCCCGACAGGGCGAGGGAGCACTGAAGCTTTCTTT. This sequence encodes CASSPTGRGSTEAFF.

CDR3: CASSTGQFLNNEQFF. The CDR3 DNA is TGTGCCAGCAGTACGGGACAGTTCCTAAACAATGAGCAGTTCTTC. This rearrangement joins TRBV27 to TRBJ2-1; 7 bases match TRBD1. This CDR3 comprises 15 residues. The V segment lost 5 bases and the J segment 5 bases; nucleotides outside the gene matches: 9. In germline, CDR1 is MNHEY, CDR2 SMNVEV (reference sequence).

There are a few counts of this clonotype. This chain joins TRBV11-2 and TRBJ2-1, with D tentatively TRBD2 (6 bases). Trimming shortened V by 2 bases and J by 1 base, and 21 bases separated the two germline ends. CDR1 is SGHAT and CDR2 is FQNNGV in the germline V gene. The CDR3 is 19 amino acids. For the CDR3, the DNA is TGTGCCAGCAGCTTATTCATAGGCCATAGCGGAACGTCCTACAATGAGCAGTTCTTC. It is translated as CASSLFIGHSGTSYNEQFF.

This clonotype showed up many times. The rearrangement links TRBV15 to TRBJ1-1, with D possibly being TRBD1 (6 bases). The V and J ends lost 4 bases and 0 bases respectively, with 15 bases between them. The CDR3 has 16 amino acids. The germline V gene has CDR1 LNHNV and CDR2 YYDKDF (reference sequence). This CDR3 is CATSTTPTGVNTEAFF. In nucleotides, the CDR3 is TGTGCCACCAGCACCACCCCGACAGGCGTGAACACTGAAGCTTTCTTT.

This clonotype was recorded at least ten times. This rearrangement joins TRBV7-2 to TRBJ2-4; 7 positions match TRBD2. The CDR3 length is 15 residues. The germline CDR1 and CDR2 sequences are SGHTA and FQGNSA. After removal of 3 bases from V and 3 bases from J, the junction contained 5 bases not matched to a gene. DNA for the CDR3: TGTGCCAGCAGCTTGGCGGGAGAGGACAAAAACATTCAGTACTTC. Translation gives CASSLAGEDKNIQYF.

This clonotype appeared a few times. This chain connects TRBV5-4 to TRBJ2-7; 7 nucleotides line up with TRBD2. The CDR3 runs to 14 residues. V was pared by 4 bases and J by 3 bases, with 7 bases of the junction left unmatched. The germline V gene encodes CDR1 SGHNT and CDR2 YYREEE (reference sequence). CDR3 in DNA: TGTGCCAGCAGCCGGAGGAGCGGGGTCTACGAGCAGTACTTC. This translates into CASSRRSGVYEQYF.

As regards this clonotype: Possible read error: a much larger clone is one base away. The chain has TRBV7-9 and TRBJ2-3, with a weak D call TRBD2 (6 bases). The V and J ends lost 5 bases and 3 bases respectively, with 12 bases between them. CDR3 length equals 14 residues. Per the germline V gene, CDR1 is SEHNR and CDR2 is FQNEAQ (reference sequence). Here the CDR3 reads CASSGERATDTQYF. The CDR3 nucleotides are TGTGCCAGCAGCGGGGAGCGGGCTACAGATACGCAGTATTTT.

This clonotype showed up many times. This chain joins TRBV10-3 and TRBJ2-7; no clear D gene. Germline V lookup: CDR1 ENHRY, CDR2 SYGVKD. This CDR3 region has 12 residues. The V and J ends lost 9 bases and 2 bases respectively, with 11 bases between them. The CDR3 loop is CAIKDGPYEQYF. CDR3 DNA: TGTGCCATTAAAGACGGGCCCTACGAGCAGTACTTC.

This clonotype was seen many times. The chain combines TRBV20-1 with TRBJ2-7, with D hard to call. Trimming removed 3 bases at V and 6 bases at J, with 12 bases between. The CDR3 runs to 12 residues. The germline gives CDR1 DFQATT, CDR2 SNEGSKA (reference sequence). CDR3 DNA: TGCAGTGCTAGGAGAGATAATGGCGAGCAGTACTTC. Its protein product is CSARRDNGEQYF.